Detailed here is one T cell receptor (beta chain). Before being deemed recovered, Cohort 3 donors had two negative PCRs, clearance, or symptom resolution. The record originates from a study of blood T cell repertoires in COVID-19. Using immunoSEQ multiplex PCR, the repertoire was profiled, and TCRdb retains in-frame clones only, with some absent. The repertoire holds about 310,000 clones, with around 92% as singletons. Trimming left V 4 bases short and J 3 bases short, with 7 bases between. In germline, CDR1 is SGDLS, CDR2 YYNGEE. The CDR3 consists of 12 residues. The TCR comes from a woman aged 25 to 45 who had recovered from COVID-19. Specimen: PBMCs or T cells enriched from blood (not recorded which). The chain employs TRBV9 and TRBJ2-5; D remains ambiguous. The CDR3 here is CASSISEETQYF. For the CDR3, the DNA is TGTGCCAGCAGCATATCGGAAGAGACCCAGTACTTC.